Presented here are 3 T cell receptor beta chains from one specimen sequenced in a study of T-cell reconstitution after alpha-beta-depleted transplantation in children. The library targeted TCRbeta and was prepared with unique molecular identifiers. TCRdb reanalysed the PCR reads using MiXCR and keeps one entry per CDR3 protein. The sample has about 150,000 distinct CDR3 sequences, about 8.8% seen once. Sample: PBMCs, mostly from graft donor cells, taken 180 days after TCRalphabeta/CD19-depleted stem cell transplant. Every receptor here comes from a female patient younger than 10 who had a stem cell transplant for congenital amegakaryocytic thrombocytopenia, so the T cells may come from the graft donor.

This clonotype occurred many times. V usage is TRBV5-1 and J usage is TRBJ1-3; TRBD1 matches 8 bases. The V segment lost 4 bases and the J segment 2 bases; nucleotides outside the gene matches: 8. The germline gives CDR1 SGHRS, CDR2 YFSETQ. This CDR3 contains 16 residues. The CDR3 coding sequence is TGCGCCAGCAGCCTCATGACAGGGGAGGCTGGAAACACCATATATTTT. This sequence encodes CASSLMTGEAGNTIYF.

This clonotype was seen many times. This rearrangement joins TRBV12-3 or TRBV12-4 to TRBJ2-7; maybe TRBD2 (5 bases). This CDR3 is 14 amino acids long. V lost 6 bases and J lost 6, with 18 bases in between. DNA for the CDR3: TGTGCCAGCAGCCCTCCGGGATCTCCCTCCGAGCAGTACTTC. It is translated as CASSPPGSPSEQYF.

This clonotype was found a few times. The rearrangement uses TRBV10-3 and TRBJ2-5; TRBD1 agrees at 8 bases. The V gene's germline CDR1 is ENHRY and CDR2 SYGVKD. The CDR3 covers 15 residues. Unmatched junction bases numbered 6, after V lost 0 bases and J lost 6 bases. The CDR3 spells CAISESDRAVKTQYF. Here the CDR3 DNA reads TGTGCCATCAGTGAGTCGGACAGGGCGGTGAAGACCCAGTACTTC.